This is a list of T cell receptor beta chains from one sample in a study of regulatory T cells in long-lasting Graves disease. TCRdb re-analysed the multiplex PCR reads in MiXCR, keeping a single row per CDR3 protein. The sample lists roughly 490,000 distinct CDR3 sequences, around a fifth seen once, with about an eighth in the top ten. The sample consisted of peripheral blood mononuclear cells (PBMCs), taken when the disease was refractory, from a patient treated with antithyroid drugs. All receptors derive from a female donor with Graves disease. Each CDR3 is given with its conserved first and last residue. Each record gives: J gene, clone size, V gene, D gene, CDR3 DNA, CDR3 protein. A D gene is named only where the DNA matches it firmly. Size is omitted from some rows. Given values are once, few, many or a class for expanded clones.

j_gene: TRBJ2-5
abundance: many
v_gene: TRBV2
d_gene: NA
CDR3nt: TGTGCCAGCAGTGCGTTGGCTAGACAAGAGACCCAGTACTTC
CDR3aa: CASSALARQETQYF

j_gene: TRBJ1-1
abundance: many
v_gene: TRBV12-3/TRBV12-4
d_gene: TRBD1
CDR3nt: TGTGCCAGCAGTCCCCAGACAGGGAGGAACACTGAAGCTTTCTTT
CDR3aa: CASSPQTGRNTEAFF

j_gene: TRBJ2-1
abundance: NA
v_gene: TRBV6-1
d_gene: NA
CDR3nt: TGTGCCAGCAGTTCAACTAGCAGGAGCTCCTACAATGAGCAGTTCTTC
CDR3aa: CASSSTSRSSYNEQFF

j_gene: TRBJ2-7
abundance: NA
v_gene: TRBV4-1
d_gene: TRBD2
CDR3nt: TGCGCCAGCAGCCAAGATCAAGCGGGAGGGATCCACGAGCAGTACTTC
CDR3aa: CASSQDQAGGIHEQYF

j_gene: TRBJ2-1
abundance: few
v_gene: TRBV10-2
d_gene: TRBD1
CDR3nt: TGCGCCAGCAGTGGAGGGGGCCCTTACAATGAGCAGTTCTTC
CDR3aa: CASSGGGPYNEQFF

j_gene: TRBJ1-2
abundance: NA
v_gene: TRBV7-9
d_gene: NA
CDR3nt: TGTGCCAGCAGCCGAGGAGAGGGGGTCGCCTTC
CDR3aa: CASSRGEGVAF

j_gene: TRBJ1-4
abundance: few
v_gene: TRBV5-1
d_gene: NA
CDR3nt: TGCGCCAGCAGCTTGGTTGGGGATGCTAATGAAAAACTGTTTTTT
CDR3aa: CASSLVGDANEKLFF

j_gene: TRBJ1-2
abundance: many
v_gene: TRBV6-5
d_gene: NA
CDR3nt: TGTGCCAGCAGTTTCTCGAAAACCAGCTACACCTTC
CDR3aa: CASSFSKTSYTF

j_gene: TRBJ1-6
abundance: many
v_gene: TRBV5-5
d_gene: NA
CDR3nt: TGTGCCAGCAGCGTCGGGCTGCGAAGGAATAATAATTCACCCCTCCACTTT
CDR3aa: CASSVGLRRNNNSPLHF

j_gene: TRBJ2-7
abundance: NA
v_gene: TRBV20-1
d_gene: NA
CDR3nt: TGCAGTGCTAGAGATAAATGGGTCTCCTACGAGCAGTACTTC
CDR3aa: CSARDKWVSYEQYF

j_gene: TRBJ2-2
abundance: NA
v_gene: TRBV27
d_gene: NA
CDR3nt: TGTGCCACTCAGACAGAGTTGAACACCGGGGAGCTGTTTTTT
CDR3aa: CATQTELNTGELFF

j_gene: TRBJ1-5
abundance: NA
v_gene: TRBV5-1
d_gene: NA
CDR3nt: TGCGCCAGCAGCTTAACAGCTAATAGCAATCAGCCCCAGCATTTT
CDR3aa: CASSLTANSNQPQHF

j_gene: TRBJ1-2
abundance: NA
v_gene: TRBV12-3/TRBV12-4
d_gene: NA
CDR3nt: TGTGCCAGCAGTTTATCCGACCAGGGTGGCTACACCTTC
CDR3aa: CASSLSDQGGYTF

j_gene: TRBJ1-2
abundance: few
v_gene: TRBV3-1
d_gene: TRBD1
CDR3nt: TGTGCCAGCAGCCAAGAAGGGGTCAGGGGGATCGGCTACACCTTC
CDR3aa: CASSQEGVRGIGYTF

j_gene: TRBJ1-2
abundance: NA
v_gene: TRBV24-1
d_gene: NA
CDR3nt: TGTGCCACCAGTGATTTGCAACTGCGACGGAATAACTATGGCTACACCTTC
CDR3aa: CATSDLQLRRNNYGYTF

j_gene: TRBJ2-2
abundance: many
v_gene: TRBV7-2
d_gene: TRBD2
CDR3nt: TGTGCCAGCAGCCTATTAGCGGGAGGGCCGCGGGGGGAGCTGTTTTTT
CDR3aa: CASSLLAGGPRGELFF

j_gene: TRBJ1-5
abundance: many
v_gene: TRBV7-2
d_gene: NA
CDR3nt: TGTGCCAGCAGCTTAACGTCCAATCAGCCCCAGCATTTT
CDR3aa: CASSLTSNQPQHF

j_gene: TRBJ1-5
abundance: few
v_gene: TRBV20-1
d_gene: NA
CDR3nt: TGCAGTGCCGCCGTGTCGCGGAGTGGGCAGCCCCAGCATTTT
CDR3aa: CSAAVSRSGQPQHF

j_gene: TRBJ2-1
abundance: NA
v_gene: TRBV28
d_gene: NA
CDR3nt: TGTGCCAGCAGGATACCCGGGACGGACAATGAGCAGTTCTTC
CDR3aa: CASRIPGTDNEQFF

j_gene: TRBJ2-7
abundance: NA
v_gene: TRBV11-2
d_gene: NA
CDR3nt: TGTGCCAGCACCTTAGGGGGGGGCACCCTACACGGCGAGCAGTACTTC
CDR3aa: CASTLGGGTLHGEQYF

j_gene: TRBJ1-1
abundance: many
v_gene: TRBV6-1
d_gene: NA
CDR3nt: TGTGCCAGCAGTGAAGAAGGGGCAGTGAGCACTGAAGCTTTCTTT
CDR3aa: CASSEEGAVSTEAFF

j_gene: TRBJ2-5
abundance: many
v_gene: TRBV7-2
d_gene: NA
CDR3nt: TGTGCCAGCAGAAGCGTGGAGACCCAGTACTTC
CDR3aa: CASRSVETQYF

j_gene: TRBJ2-7
abundance: few
v_gene: TRBV25-1
d_gene: NA
CDR3nt: TGTGCCACCAGATCGGGACAAGGGACCTCCTACGAGCAGTACTTC
CDR3aa: CATRSGQGTSYEQYF

j_gene: TRBJ1-5
abundance: many
v_gene: TRBV2
d_gene: NA
CDR3nt: TGTGCCAGCAGTGGTACAGGGCAACAGCCCCAGCATTTT
CDR3aa: CASSGTGQQPQHF

j_gene: TRBJ2-7
abundance: NA
v_gene: TRBV20-1
d_gene: NA
CDR3nt: TGCAGTCCTAACTTGGCAGGGGTACCCTACGAGCAGTACTTC
CDR3aa: CSPNLAGVPYEQYF

j_gene: TRBJ2-7
abundance: few
v_gene: TRBV29-1
d_gene: TRBD2
CDR3nt: TGCAGCGTAGCTACTAGCGGAGCCTACGAGCAGTACTTC
CDR3aa: CSVATSGAYEQYF

j_gene: TRBJ2-7
abundance: NA
v_gene: TRBV20-1
d_gene: NA
CDR3nt: TGCAGTGCTAGAGAAGGGAAGGGGTCCTACGAGCAGTACTTC
CDR3aa: CSAREGKGSYEQYF

j_gene: TRBJ1-2
abundance: many
v_gene: TRBV24-1
d_gene: NA
CDR3nt: TGTGCCACCAGTGACGGAGGTACCTATGGCTACACCTTC
CDR3aa: CATSDGGTYGYTF

j_gene: TRBJ1-2
abundance: few
v_gene: TRBV7-6
d_gene: NA
CDR3nt: NA
CDR3aa: CASSFGQGARTF

j_gene: TRBJ2-2
abundance: few
v_gene: TRBV12-3/TRBV12-4
d_gene: NA
CDR3nt: TGTGCCAGCAACGGGCTCTGGGCCGGGGAGCTGTTTTTT
CDR3aa: CASNGLWAGELFF

j_gene: TRBJ2-7
abundance: many
v_gene: TRBV29-1
d_gene: TRBD2
CDR3nt: TGCAGCGTTGCACTAGCGGGGGCACGACCCTCCTACGAGCAGTACTTC
CDR3aa: CSVALAGARPSYEQYF

j_gene: TRBJ2-5
abundance: few
v_gene: TRBV6-1
d_gene: TRBD1
CDR3nt: TGTGCCAGCAGTATAACAGGGGGCAGGGAGACCCAGTACTTC
CDR3aa: CASSITGGRETQYF

j_gene: TRBJ1-3
abundance: few
v_gene: TRBV20-1
d_gene: NA
CDR3nt: TGCATGGGGGAGGGGCCTGGAAACACCATATATTTT
CDR3aa: CMGEGPGNTIYF

j_gene: TRBJ2-6
abundance: NA
v_gene: TRBV15
d_gene: NA
CDR3nt: TGTGCCACCAGCAGAGGCCTCCAGCAAGGGGCCAGCGTCCTGACTTTC
CDR3aa: CATSRGLQQGASVLTF

j_gene: TRBJ2-5
abundance: many
v_gene: TRBV6-1
d_gene: TRBD1
CDR3nt: TGTGCCAGCAGACGGACAGGGGAAGAGACCCAGTACTTC
CDR3aa: CASRRTGEETQYF

j_gene: TRBJ1-2
abundance: many
v_gene: TRBV28
d_gene: NA
CDR3nt: TGTGCCAGCAACGAACAGGGCGCCTATGGCTACACCTTC
CDR3aa: CASNEQGAYGYTF

j_gene: TRBJ1-6
abundance: many
v_gene: TRBV2
d_gene: NA
CDR3nt: TGTGCCATAAAACCATCAGGAGGACATTCACCCCTCCACTTT
CDR3aa: CAIKPSGGHSPLHF

j_gene: TRBJ2-2
abundance: NA
v_gene: TRBV11-2
d_gene: NA
CDR3nt: TGTGCCAGCAGCTTAGCCGCCCCCGGAAGAGGTCCCGGGGAGCTGTTTTTT
CDR3aa: CASSLAAPGRGPGELFF

j_gene: TRBJ2-1
abundance: NA
v_gene: TRBV7-3
d_gene: NA
CDR3nt: TGTGCCAGCAGCAGATACTCCTACAATGAGCAGTTCTTC
CDR3aa: CASSRYSYNEQFF

j_gene: TRBJ2-7
abundance: few
v_gene: TRBV7-9
d_gene: TRBD2
CDR3nt: TGTGCCAGCAGCCTCCCTCCTGATGGCGGGAGATGGCAGTACTTC
CDR3aa: CASSLPPDGGRWQYF

j_gene: TRBJ1-5
abundance: NA
v_gene: TRBV18
d_gene: NA
CDR3nt: TGTGCCAGCTCACCTACAGATAGCAATCAGCCCCAGCATTTT
CDR3aa: CASSPTDSNQPQHF

j_gene: TRBJ1-4
abundance: many
v_gene: TRBV29-1
d_gene: NA
CDR3nt: TGCAGCGCTCTCCCCGGGGAAACTAATGAAAAACTGTTTTTT
CDR3aa: CSALPGETNEKLFF

j_gene: TRBJ2-7
abundance: NA
v_gene: TRBV6-5
d_gene: NA
CDR3nt: TGTGCCAGCAGTTACTCGGCCGGAGCCTACGAGCAGTACTTC
CDR3aa: CASSYSAGAYEQYF

j_gene: TRBJ2-3
abundance: many
v_gene: TRBV12-3/TRBV12-4
d_gene: TRBD2
CDR3nt: TGTGCCAGCAGTTTTCGACTAGCGGGAGGATCAGATACGCAGTATTTT
CDR3aa: CASSFRLAGGSDTQYF

j_gene: TRBJ2-7
abundance: many
v_gene: TRBV7-2
d_gene: TRBD2
CDR3nt: TGTGCCAGCAGCTTAGGCGGGGGGGTTTACGGGCAGTACTTC
CDR3aa: CASSLGGGVYGQYF

j_gene: TRBJ1-1
abundance: many
v_gene: TRBV28
d_gene: NA
CDR3nt: TGTGCCAGCACTTGGTACACTGAAGCTTTCTTT
CDR3aa: CASTWYTEAFF